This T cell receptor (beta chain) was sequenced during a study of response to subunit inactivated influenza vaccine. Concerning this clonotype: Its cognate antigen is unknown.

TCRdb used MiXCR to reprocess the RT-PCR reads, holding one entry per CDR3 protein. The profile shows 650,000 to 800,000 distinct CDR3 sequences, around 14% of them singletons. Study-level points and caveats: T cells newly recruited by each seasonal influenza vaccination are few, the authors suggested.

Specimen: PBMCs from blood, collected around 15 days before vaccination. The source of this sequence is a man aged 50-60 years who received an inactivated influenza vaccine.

This chain's CDR3 is CASRSSGAQETQYF. CDR3 in DNA: TGTGCCAGCAGGTCTAGCGGGGCTCAAGAGACCCAGTACTTC. The chain uses TRBV12-3 or TRBV12-4 and TRBJ2-5; TRBD2 aligns across 9 bases. V was clipped by 6 bases and J by 2 bases; unmatched bases: 4. The CDR3 is 14 amino acids.